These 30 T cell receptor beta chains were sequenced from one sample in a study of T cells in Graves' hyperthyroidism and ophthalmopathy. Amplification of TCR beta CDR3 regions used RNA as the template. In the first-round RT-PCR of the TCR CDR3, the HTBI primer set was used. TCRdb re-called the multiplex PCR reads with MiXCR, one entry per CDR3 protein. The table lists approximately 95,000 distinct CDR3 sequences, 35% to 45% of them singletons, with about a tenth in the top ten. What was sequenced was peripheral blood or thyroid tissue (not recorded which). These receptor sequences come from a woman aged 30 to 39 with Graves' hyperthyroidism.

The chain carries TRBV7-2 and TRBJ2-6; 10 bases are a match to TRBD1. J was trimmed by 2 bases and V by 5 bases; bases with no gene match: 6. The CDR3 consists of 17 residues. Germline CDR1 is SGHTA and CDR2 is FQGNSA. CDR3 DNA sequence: TGTGCCAGCAGCCAGCGACAGGGGGCCACTGGGGCCAACGTCCTGACTTTC. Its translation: CASSQRQGATGANVLTF.

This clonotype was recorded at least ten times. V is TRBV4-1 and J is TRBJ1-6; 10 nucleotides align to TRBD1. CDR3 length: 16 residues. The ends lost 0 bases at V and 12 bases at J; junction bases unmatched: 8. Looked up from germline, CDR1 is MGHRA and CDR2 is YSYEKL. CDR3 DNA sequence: TGCGCCAGCAGCCAAGACTGGGGACAGGGGACGTTACCCCTCCACTTT. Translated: CASSQDWGQGTLPLHF.

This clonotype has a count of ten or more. The DNA for the CDR3 is TGTGCCAGCAGTACCGGACAGGACCACAATCAGCCCCAGCATTTT. As protein: CASSTGQDHNQPQHF. The chain carries TRBV27 and TRBJ1-5, with 7 bases aligning to TRBD1. With V trimmed by 5 bases and J by 3 bases, 7 bases remained unmatched. In germline, CDR1 is MNHEY, CDR2 SMNVEV (reference sequence). This CDR3 comprises 15 residues.

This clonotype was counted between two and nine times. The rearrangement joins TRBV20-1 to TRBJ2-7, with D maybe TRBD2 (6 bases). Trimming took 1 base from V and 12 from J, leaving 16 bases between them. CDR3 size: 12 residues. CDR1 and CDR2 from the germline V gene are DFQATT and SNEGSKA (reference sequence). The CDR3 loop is CSARGRGLAGYF. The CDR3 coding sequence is TGCAGTGCTAGAGGGAGGGGTCTAGCTGGGTACTTC.

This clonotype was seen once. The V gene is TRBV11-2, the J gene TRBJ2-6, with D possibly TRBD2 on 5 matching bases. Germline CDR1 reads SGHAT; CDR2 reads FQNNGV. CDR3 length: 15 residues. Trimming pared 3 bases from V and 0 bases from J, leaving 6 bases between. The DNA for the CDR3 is TGTGCCAGCAGCTTCGGGGTCTCTGGGGCCAACGTCCTGACTTTC. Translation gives CASSFGVSGANVLTF.

This CDR3 is CASNPQTSGSHEQYF. DNA for the CDR3: TGTGCCAGCAACCCTCAGACTAGCGGGTCCCACGAGCAGTACTTC. J is TRBJ2-7 and V is TRBV2; the match to TRBD2 covers 10 bases. Germline lookup yields CDR1 SNHLY and CDR2 FYNNEI. This CDR3 region has 15 residues. V dropped 7 bases and J dropped 5; count of bases not matched to a gene: 11.

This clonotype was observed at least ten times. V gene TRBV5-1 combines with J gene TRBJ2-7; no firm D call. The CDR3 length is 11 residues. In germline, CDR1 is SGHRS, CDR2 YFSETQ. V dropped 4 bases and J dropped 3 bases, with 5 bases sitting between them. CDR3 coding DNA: TGCGCCAGCAGCAGAAACTACGAGCAGTACTTC. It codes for CASSRNYEQYF.

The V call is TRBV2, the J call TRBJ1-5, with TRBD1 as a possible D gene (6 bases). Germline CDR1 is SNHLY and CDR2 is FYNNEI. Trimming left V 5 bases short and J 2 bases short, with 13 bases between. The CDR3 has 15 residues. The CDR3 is CASSFAGDGNQPQHF. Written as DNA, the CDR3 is TGTGCCAGCAGTTTTGCAGGGGATGGCAATCAGCCCCAGCATTTT. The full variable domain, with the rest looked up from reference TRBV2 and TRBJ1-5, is EPEVTQTPSHQVTQMGQEVILRCVPISNHLYFYWYRQILGQKVEFLVSFYNNEISEKSEIFDDQFSVERPDGSNFTLKIRSTKLEDSAMYFCASSFAGDGNQPQHFGDGTRLSIL.

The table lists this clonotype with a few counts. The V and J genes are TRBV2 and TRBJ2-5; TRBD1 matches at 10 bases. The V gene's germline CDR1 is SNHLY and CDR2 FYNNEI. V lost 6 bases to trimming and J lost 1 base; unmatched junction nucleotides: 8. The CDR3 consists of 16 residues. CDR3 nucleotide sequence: TGTGCCAGCAGGGCGTGGGACAGGGGAGGCCAAGAGACCCAGTACTTC. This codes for CASRAWDRGGQETQYF.

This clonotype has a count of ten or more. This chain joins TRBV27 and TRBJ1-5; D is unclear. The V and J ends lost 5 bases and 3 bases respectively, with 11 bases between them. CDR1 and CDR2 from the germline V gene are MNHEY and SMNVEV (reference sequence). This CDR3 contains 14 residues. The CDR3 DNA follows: TGTGCCAGCAGTAAAGCGTTTCCCAATCAGCCCCAGCATTTT. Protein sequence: CASSKAFPNQPQHF.

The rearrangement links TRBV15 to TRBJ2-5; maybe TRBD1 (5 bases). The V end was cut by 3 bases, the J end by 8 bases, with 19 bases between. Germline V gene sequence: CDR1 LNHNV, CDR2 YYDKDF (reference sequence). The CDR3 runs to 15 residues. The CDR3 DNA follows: TGTGCCACCAGCAGTGAAGGGGCAACCCCAGATACCCAGTACTTC. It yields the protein CATSSEGATPDTQYF.

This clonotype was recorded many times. The CDR3 coding sequence is TGTGCCAGCAGTTTAGATGTTCAGGGAAGCACAGATACGCAGTATTTT. This encodes CASSLDVQGSTDTQYF. The rearrangement joins TRBV12-3 or TRBV12-4 to TRBJ2-3; D might be TRBD1 (5 bases). The CDR3 has 16 amino acids. Trimming took 1 base from V and 0 from J, leaving 11 bases between them.

CDR3 sequence: CASSLTFAAGKTQYF. CDR3 DNA: TGTGCCAGCAGCTTAACCTTCGCGGCAGGGAAGACCCAGTACTTC. This chain connects TRBV11-3 to TRBJ2-5; tentative D call: TRBD1 (5 bases). CDR3 length: 15 residues. The V gene's germline CDR1 is SGHNT and CDR2 YENEEA. Between the trimmed V and J ends, which lost 2 bases and 6 bases, there was a span of 16 bases.

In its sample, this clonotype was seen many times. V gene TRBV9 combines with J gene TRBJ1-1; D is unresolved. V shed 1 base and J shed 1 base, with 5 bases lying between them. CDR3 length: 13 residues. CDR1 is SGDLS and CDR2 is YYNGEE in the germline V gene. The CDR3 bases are TGTGCCAGCAGCGTAAGCCCGAACACTGAAGCTTTCTTT. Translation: CASSVSPNTEAFF. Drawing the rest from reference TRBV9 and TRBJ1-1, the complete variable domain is DSGVTQTPKHLITATGQRVTLRCSPRSGDLSVYWYQQSLDQGLQFLIQYYNGEERAKGNILERFSAQQFPDLHSELNLSSLELGDSALYFCASSVSPNTEAFFGQGTRLTVV.

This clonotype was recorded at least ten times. The CDR3 here is CASSQGQRGYTF. CDR3 nucleotide sequence: TGTGCCAGCAGCCAGGGACAGCGAGGCTACACCTTC. V gene TRBV7-9 combines with J gene TRBJ1-2; 7 bases match TRBD1. The germline CDR1 and CDR2 sequences are SEHNR and FQNEAQ (reference sequence). With 5 bases clipped from V and 8 bases from J, the junction kept 5 bases outside the gene matches. The CDR3 extends over 12 amino acids. The variable domain in full, with the rest retrieved from reference TRBV7-9 and TRBJ1-2, is DTGVSQNPRHKITKRGQNVTFRCDPISEHNRLYWYRQTLGQGPEFLTYFQNEAQLEKSRLLSDRFSAERPKGSFSTLEIQRTEQGDSAMYLCASSQGQRGYTFGSGTRLTVV.

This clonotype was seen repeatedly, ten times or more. CDR3 nucleotide sequence: TGTGCCAGCTCGATCCCCCGCCAGACCTATGGCTACACCTTC. As protein: CASSIPRQTYGYTF. This chain joins TRBV18 and TRBJ1-2; D remains ambiguous. Germline CDR1 is KGHSH and CDR2 is LQKENI. The V and J ends lost 6 bases and 4 bases respectively, with 15 bases between them. The CDR3 is 14 amino acids.

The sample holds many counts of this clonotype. The DNA of the CDR3 is TGTGCCAGCAGTTACGCTGCTAGTCCTTATAGCAATCAGCCCCAGCATTTT. Its protein product is CASSYAASPYSNQPQHF. The chain couples TRBV6-5 to TRBJ1-5; unclear D gene. V was shortened by 2 bases and J by 0 bases, with 14 bases between the two germline ends. There are 17 residues in the CDR3. In germline, CDR1 is MNHEY, CDR2 SVGAGI.

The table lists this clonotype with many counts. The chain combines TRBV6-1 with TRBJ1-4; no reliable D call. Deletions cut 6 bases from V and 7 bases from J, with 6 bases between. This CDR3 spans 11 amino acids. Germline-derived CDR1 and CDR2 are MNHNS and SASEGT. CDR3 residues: CASRSSEKLFF. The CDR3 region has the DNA TGTGCCAGCAGGTCTTCTGAAAAACTGTTTTTT.

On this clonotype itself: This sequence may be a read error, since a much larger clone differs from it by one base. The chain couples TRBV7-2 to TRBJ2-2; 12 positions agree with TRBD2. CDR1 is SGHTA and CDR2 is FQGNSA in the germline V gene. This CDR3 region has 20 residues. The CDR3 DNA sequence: TGTGCCAGCAGCCGAAGAGCCGGGACTAGCGGGTTTGGAACCACCAGGGAGCTGTTTTTT. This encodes CASSRRAGTSGFGTTRELFF.

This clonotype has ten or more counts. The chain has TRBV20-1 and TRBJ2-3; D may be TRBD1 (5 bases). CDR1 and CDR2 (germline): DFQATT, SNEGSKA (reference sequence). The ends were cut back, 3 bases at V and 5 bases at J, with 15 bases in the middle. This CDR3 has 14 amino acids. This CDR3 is CSASPGKLRDTQYF. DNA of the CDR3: TGCAGTGCTAGCCCAGGGAAATTGAGAGATACGCAGTATTTT.

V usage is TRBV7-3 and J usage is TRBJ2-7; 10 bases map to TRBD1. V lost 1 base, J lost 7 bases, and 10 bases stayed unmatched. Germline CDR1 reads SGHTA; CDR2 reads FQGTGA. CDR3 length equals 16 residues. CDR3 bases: TGTGCCAGCAGCTTAAGGGCGGGACAGGGGCTTGAGGAGCAGTACTTC. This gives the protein CASSLRAGQGLEEQYF.

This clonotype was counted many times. The CDR3 region has the DNA TGTGCCAGCAGTCGCCATTGGAACACTGAAGCTTTCTTT. Protein: CASSRHWNTEAFF. V and J are TRBV27 and TRBJ1-1; D remains unclear. Germline assignment: CDR1 MNHEY and CDR2 SMNVEV (reference sequence). V was shortened by 5 bases and J by 1 base, with 8 bases between the two germline ends. This CDR3 comprises 13 residues.

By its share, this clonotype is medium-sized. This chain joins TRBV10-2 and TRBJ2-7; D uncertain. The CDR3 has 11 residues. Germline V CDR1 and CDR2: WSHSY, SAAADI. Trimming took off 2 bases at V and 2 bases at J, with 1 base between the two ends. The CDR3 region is CASSEAYEQYF. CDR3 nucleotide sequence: TGCGCCAGCAGTGAGGCCTACGAGCAGTACTTC.

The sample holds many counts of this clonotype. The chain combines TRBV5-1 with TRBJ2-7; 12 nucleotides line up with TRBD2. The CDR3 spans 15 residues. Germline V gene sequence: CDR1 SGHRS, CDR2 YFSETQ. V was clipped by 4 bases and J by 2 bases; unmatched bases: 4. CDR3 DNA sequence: TGCGCCAGCAGCGGGCGACTAGCGGGAGCCTACGAGCAGTACTTC. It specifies CASSGRLAGAYEQYF. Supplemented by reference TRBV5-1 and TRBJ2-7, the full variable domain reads KAGVTQTPRYLIKTRGQQVTLSCSPISGHRSVSWYQQTPGQGLQFLFEYFSETQRNKGNFPGRFSGRQFSNSRSEMNVSTLELGDSALYLCASSGRLAGAYEQYFGPGTRLTVT.

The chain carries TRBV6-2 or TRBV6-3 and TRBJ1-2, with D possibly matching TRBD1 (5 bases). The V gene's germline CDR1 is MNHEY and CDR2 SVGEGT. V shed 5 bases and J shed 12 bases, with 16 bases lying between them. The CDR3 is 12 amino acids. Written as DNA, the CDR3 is TGTGCCAGCAGTAGCGGGGGACGGGGCCACACCTTC. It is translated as CASSSGGRGHTF.

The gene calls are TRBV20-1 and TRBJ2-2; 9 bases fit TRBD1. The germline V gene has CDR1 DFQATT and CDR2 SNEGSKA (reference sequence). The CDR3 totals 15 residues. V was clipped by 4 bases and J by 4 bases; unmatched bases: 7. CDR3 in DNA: TGCAGTGCTAAGGGGACAGGGTTGGGCACCGGGGAGCTGTTTTTT. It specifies CSAKGTGLGTGELFF.

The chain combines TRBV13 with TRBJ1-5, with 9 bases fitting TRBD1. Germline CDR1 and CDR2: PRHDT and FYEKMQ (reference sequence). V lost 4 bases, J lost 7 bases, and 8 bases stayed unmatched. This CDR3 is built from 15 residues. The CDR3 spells CASSWGDRARQPQHF. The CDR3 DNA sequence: TGTGCCAGCAGCTGGGGGGACAGGGCAAGACAGCCCCAGCATTTT.

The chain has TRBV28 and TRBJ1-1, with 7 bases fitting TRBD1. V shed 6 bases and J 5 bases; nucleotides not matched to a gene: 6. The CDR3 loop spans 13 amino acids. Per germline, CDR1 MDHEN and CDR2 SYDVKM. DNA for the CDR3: TGTGCCAGCAGGACACAGGGGAAAACTGAAGCTTTCTTT. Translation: CASRTQGKTEAFF.

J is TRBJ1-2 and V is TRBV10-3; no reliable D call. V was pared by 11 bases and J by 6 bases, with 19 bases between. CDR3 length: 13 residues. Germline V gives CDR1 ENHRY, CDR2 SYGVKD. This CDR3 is CALVFWARDGYTF. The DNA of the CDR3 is TGTGCCCTAGTTTTTTGGGCGAGGGATGGCTACACCTTC.

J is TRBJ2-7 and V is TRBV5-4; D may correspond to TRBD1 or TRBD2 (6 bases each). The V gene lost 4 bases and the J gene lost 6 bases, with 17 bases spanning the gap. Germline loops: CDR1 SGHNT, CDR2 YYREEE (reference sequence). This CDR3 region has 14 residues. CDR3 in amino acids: CASSLGRGAGEQYF. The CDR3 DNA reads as TGTGCCAGCAGCCTGGGAAGGGGGGCTGGCGAGCAGTACTTC.